The T cell receptor beta chain under discussion was sequenced for a study of blood T cell repertoires in COVID-19. Study details: The United States, Italy and Spain were the sources of the acute and convalescent COVID-19 samples.

Trimming took off 2 bases at V and 4 bases at J, with 8 bases between the two ends. The CDR3 is 13 residues long. Germline V gene lookup returns CDR1 MNHNS and CDR2 SASEGT. Original handling: Amplification of reference gene primers provided the estimated nucleated cell counts. Measured with immunoSEQ multiplex PCR; TCRdb has only the in-frame clones, and not every one. V and J calls plus clone size are reproduced from that table; the DNA served to infer D and trimming. Counted here are 250,000 or so clones, about 89% occurring once; the ten biggest clones make up over 8%. This clonotype was obtained from a man in his forties or fifties with active or convalescent COVID-19. The rearrangement links TRBV6-1 to TRBJ1-2; no reliable D call. Sequenced material: peripheral blood. The CDR3 coding sequence is TGTGCCAGCAGTGAATCTGCAGGCTATGGCTACACCTTC. Translation gives CASSESAGYGYTF.